This T cell receptor beta chain came from a study of cytomegalovirus exposure and HLA in healthy donors. The PCR ran on 60 Vbeta and 13 Jbeta primers. Some clones are missing from TCRdb's copy, which holds only in-frame ones; the method was immunoSEQ multiplex PCR. The table includes around 130,000 clones, roughly four fifths detected once. Trimming at V came to 5 bases and at J to 3 bases, leaving 9 bases not matched to a gene. The CDR3 sequence is 16 residues long. This clonotype was obtained from a woman aged 40 to 50 in good health and CMV-seropositive. Sequenced sample: PBMCs. This chain joins TRBV5-3 and TRBJ1-5; TRBD1 agrees at 9 bases. TRBV5-3 is given ORF status, its function remaining uncertain. CDR3 sequence (DNA): TGTGCCAGAAGGGGCCCGGGACAGGGCACCAATCAGCCCCAGCATTTT. Translation gives CARRGPGQGTNQPQHF.